The rows below give T cell receptor beta chains drawn from one sample of a study of cytomegalovirus exposure and HLA in healthy donors. Only in-frame clones appear in the TCRdb table, and some are missing; sequencing was by immunoSEQ multiplex PCR. The table gives under 100,000 clones; the top ten clones make up approximately 4.2% of it. The sample comprised PBMCs. The origin of the receptors is a man aged 25 to 40 in good health and CMV-seronegative. The CDR3 runs from the conserved cysteine through the conserved F or W. D genes are given only for firm matches. A clone size is listed for some rows: how often the clone was seen (once, few, many), or a class if it is expanded.

cdr3_aa: CASSPIRGQGYNEQFF; cdr3_nt: TGTGCCAGCAGTCCTATCAGGGGGCAAGGATACAATGAGCAGTTCTTC; d_call: TRBD1; clone_size: medium-sized; j_call: TRBJ2-1; v_call: TRBV27
cdr3_aa: CASSASSGGNEQFF; cdr3_nt: TGTGCTAGCAGCGCATCTAGCGGGGGAAATGAGCAGTTCTTC; d_call: TRBD2; clone_size: .; j_call: TRBJ2-1; v_call: TRBV7-7
cdr3_aa: CASSRTGPSYEQYF; cdr3_nt: TGCGCCAGCAGCCGGACAGGACCCTCCTACGAGCAGTACTTC; d_call: TRBD1; clone_size: .; j_call: TRBJ2-7; v_call: TRBV5-1
cdr3_aa: CASSSFGRGYTF; cdr3_nt: TGTGCCAGCAGCTCTTTCGGGAGGGGCTACACCTTC; d_call: .; clone_size: .; j_call: TRBJ1-2; v_call: TRBV5-4
cdr3_aa: CASSYTKGDYEQYF; cdr3_nt: TGTGCCAGCAGTTACACAAAGGGGGACTACGAGCAGTACTTC; d_call: .; clone_size: .; j_call: TRBJ2-7; v_call: TRBV6-5
cdr3_aa: CASSLGQIDGYTF; cdr3_nt: TGCGCCAGCAGCTTGGGACAGATAGATGGCTACACCTTC; d_call: .; clone_size: .; j_call: TRBJ1-2; v_call: TRBV5-1
cdr3_aa: CASSPYLAGGPYEQYF; cdr3_nt: TGCGCCAGCAGCCCCTACCTGGCGGGAGGCCCCTACGAGCAGTACTTC; d_call: TRBD2; clone_size: .; j_call: TRBJ2-7; v_call: TRBV5-1
cdr3_aa: CASSLYKGQETQYF; cdr3_nt: TGTGCCAGCAGCTTGTACAAGGGGCAAGAGACCCAGTACTTC; d_call: .; clone_size: .; j_call: TRBJ2-5; v_call: TRBV5-4
cdr3_aa: CASNHGLAGPDTQYF; cdr3_nt: TGCGCCAGCAACCACGGACTAGCGGGACCAGATACGCAGTATTTT; d_call: TRBD2; clone_size: .; j_call: TRBJ2-3; v_call: TRBV5-1
cdr3_aa: CASSEGQEAFF; cdr3_nt: TGCGCCAGCAGCGAGGGACAGGAAGCTTTCTTT; d_call: TRBD1; clone_size: .; j_call: TRBJ1-1; v_call: TRBV10-1
cdr3_aa: CASSERGGYTF; cdr3_nt: TGTGCCAGCAGTGAACGGGGGGGCTACACCTTC; d_call: .; clone_size: .; j_call: TRBJ1-2; v_call: TRBV2
cdr3_aa: CASSLGLSATNEKLFF; cdr3_nt: TGCGCCAGCAGCTTAGGACTCAGCGCAACTAATGAAAAACTGTTTTTT; d_call: .; clone_size: .; j_call: TRBJ1-4; v_call: TRBV5-1
cdr3_aa: CASSPRGSYGYTF; cdr3_nt: TGTGCCAGCAGCCCTAGAGGCTCCTATGGCTACACCTTC; d_call: .; clone_size: .; j_call: TRBJ1-2; v_call: TRBV9
cdr3_aa: CASRLERAVETQYF; cdr3_nt: TGCGCCAGCCGCCTGGAGAGGGCAGTGGAGACCCAGTACTTC; d_call: .; clone_size: .; j_call: TRBJ2-5; v_call: TRBV5-1
cdr3_aa: CASSFFSGTYGQPQHF; cdr3_nt: TGTGCCAGCAGTTTCTTCTCTGGGACTTATGGTCAGCCCCAGCATTTT; d_call: .; clone_size: .; j_call: TRBJ1-5; v_call: TRBV6-6
cdr3_aa: CASSLLDRAPEAFF; cdr3_nt: TGTGCCAGCAGCCTCCTTGACAGGGCACCTGAAGCTTTCTTT; d_call: TRBD1; clone_size: .; j_call: TRBJ1-1; v_call: TRBV6-5
cdr3_aa: CASSIRQGAGANVLTF; cdr3_nt: TGTGCCAGCAGCATAAGACAGGGGGCTGGGGCCAACGTCCTGACTTTC; d_call: TRBD1; clone_size: .; j_call: TRBJ2-6; v_call: TRBV11-2
cdr3_aa: CASSLAWDRAYGYTF; cdr3_nt: TGCGCCAGCAGCTTGGCCTGGGACAGGGCCTATGGCTACACCTTC; d_call: TRBD1; clone_size: .; j_call: TRBJ1-2; v_call: TRBV5-1
cdr3_aa: CASSPGLAGDGSDNEQFF; cdr3_nt: TGCGCCAGCAGCCCGGGACTAGCGGGGGATGGGTCCGACAATGAGCAGTTCTTC; d_call: TRBD2; clone_size: .; j_call: TRBJ2-1; v_call: TRBV10-1
cdr3_aa: CASSPRTGGRGEKLFF; cdr3_nt: TGTGCCAGCTCACCCCGGACAGGGGGCAGAGGAGAAAAACTGTTTTTT; d_call: TRBD1; clone_size: .; j_call: TRBJ1-4; v_call: TRBV18
cdr3_aa: CASSRTSWETQYF; cdr3_nt: TGTGCCAGCAGCAGGACTAGCTGGGAGACCCAGTACTTC; d_call: TRBD2; clone_size: .; j_call: TRBJ2-5; v_call: TRBV9
cdr3_aa: CASSEAGPYREQYF; cdr3_nt: TGTGCCAGCAGTGAGGCAGGGCCCTATCGGGAGCAGTACTTC; d_call: .; clone_size: .; j_call: TRBJ2-7; v_call: TRBV2
cdr3_aa: CASSLGRGVYNEQFF; cdr3_nt: TGTGCCAGCAGCTTAGGTCGGGGGGTATACAATGAGCAGTTCTTC; d_call: TRBD2; clone_size: .; j_call: TRBJ2-1; v_call: TRBV11-2
cdr3_aa: CASSMFGGAAGQPQHF; cdr3_nt: TGTGCCAGTAGTATGTTTGGGGGGGCGGCAGGCCAGCCCCAGCATTTT; d_call: .; clone_size: .; j_call: TRBJ1-5; v_call: TRBV19
cdr3_aa: CASSLLAGGSNEQFF; cdr3_nt: TGCGCCAGCAGCTTACTAGCGGGAGGAAGTAATGAGCAGTTCTTC; d_call: TRBD2; clone_size: .; j_call: TRBJ2-1; v_call: TRBV5-1
cdr3_aa: CASSLRTGLNGYTF; cdr3_nt: TGTGCCAGCAGCTTACGAACAGGGTTGAATGGCTACACCTTC; d_call: .; clone_size: .; j_call: TRBJ1-2; v_call: TRBV13
cdr3_aa: CASLAGVYDTQYF; cdr3_nt: TGTGCCAGTCTAGCGGGAGTCTACGATACGCAGTATTTT; d_call: TRBD2; clone_size: .; j_call: TRBJ2-3; v_call: TRBV25-1
cdr3_aa: CASSSGSFGVEKLFF; cdr3_nt: TGTGCCAGCAGCTCCGGATCTTTCGGGGTTGAAAAACTGTTTTTT; d_call: .; clone_size: .; j_call: TRBJ1-4; v_call: TRBV7-8
cdr3_aa: CASSQEGGYGTGELFF; cdr3_nt: TGCGCCAGCAGCCAAGAGGGCGGGTATGGGACCGGGGAGCTGTTTTTT; d_call: .; clone_size: .; j_call: TRBJ2-2; v_call: TRBV4-3
cdr3_aa: CASSLWDSHGYTF; cdr3_nt: TGTGCCAGCAGTTTATGGGACAGTCATGGCTACACCTTC; d_call: TRBD1; clone_size: .; j_call: TRBJ1-2; v_call: TRBV27
cdr3_aa: CASSIERSQVQPQHF; cdr3_nt: TGTGCCAGTAGTATAGAAAGGTCTCAGGTACAGCCCCAGCATTTT; d_call: .; clone_size: .; j_call: TRBJ1-5; v_call: TRBV19
cdr3_aa: CASSPWGLEAFF; cdr3_nt: TGTGCCAGCAGCCCCTGGGGCCTTGAAGCTTTCTTT; d_call: .; clone_size: .; j_call: TRBJ1-1; v_call: TRBV5-5
cdr3_aa: CASIGGVAANTGELFF; cdr3_nt: TGTGCCAGCATCGGGGGGGTTGCGGCGAACACCGGGGAGCTGTTTTTT; d_call: TRBD2; clone_size: .; j_call: TRBJ2-2; v_call: TRBV25-1
cdr3_aa: CASSQVVRSPLHF; cdr3_nt: TGCGCCAGCAGCCAAGTAGTTAGATCACCCCTCCACTTT; d_call: .; clone_size: .; j_call: TRBJ1-6; v_call: TRBV4-1
cdr3_aa: CASSLGQGYYGYTF; cdr3_nt: TGCGCCAGCAGCTTGGGACAGGGGTACTATGGCTACACCTTC; d_call: TRBD1; clone_size: .; j_call: TRBJ1-2; v_call: TRBV5-1
cdr3_aa: CASSLSGVEAFF; cdr3_nt: TGTGCCAGCAGTTTATCCGGAGTGGAAGCTTTCTTT; d_call: .; clone_size: .; j_call: TRBJ1-1; v_call: TRBV27
cdr3_aa: CASNIVRGRNQPQHF; cdr3_nt: TGTGCCAGTAATATAGTCAGGGGAAGGAATCAGCCCCAGCATTTT; d_call: .; clone_size: .; j_call: TRBJ1-5; v_call: TRBV19
cdr3_aa: CASSSSSGGLGNEQFF; cdr3_nt: TGTGCCAGCAGTTCGTCTAGCGGGGGGCTTGGAAATGAGCAGTTCTTC; d_call: TRBD2; clone_size: .; j_call: TRBJ2-1; v_call: TRBV6-6
cdr3_aa: CASSRDSLTGELFF; cdr3_nt: TGTGCCAGCAGCCGGGACTCCTTGACTGGGGAGCTGTTTTTT; d_call: .; clone_size: .; j_call: TRBJ2-2; v_call: TRBV5-4
cdr3_aa: CASPESYTF; cdr3_nt: TGCGCCAGCCCCGAGAGCTACACCTTC; d_call: .; clone_size: .; j_call: TRBJ1-2; v_call: TRBV23-1
cdr3_aa: CASSPTTGGTEAFF; cdr3_nt: TGTGCCAGCAGCCCTACCACAGGGGGCACTGAAGCTTTCTTT; d_call: TRBD1; clone_size: .; j_call: TRBJ1-1; v_call: TRBV13
cdr3_aa: CSVGRGWGYGYTF; cdr3_nt: TGCAGCGTTGGCAGGGGATGGGGCTATGGCTACACCTTC; d_call: .; clone_size: .; j_call: TRBJ1-2; v_call: TRBV29-1